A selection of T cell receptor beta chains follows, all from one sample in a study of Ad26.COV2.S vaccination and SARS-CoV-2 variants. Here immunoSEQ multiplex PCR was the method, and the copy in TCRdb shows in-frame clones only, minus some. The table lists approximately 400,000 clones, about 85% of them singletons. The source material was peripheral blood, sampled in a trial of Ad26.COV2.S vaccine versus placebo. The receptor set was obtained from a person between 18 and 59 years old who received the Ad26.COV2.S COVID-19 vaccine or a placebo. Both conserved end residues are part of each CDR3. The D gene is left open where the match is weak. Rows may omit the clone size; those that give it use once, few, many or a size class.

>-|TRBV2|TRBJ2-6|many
TGTGCCAGCCGGGAACAGGCGTCTGGGGCCAACGTCCTGACTTTC
CASREQASGANVLTF
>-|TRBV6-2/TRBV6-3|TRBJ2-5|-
TGTGCCAGCAGTTCAGAACTGCCGGGACAAGAGACCCAGTACTTC
CASSSELPGQETQYF
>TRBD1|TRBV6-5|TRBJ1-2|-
TGTGCCAGCAGTAGGGACAGGGAGGACTATGGCTACACCTTC
CASSRDREDYGYTF
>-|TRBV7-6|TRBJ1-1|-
TGTGCCAGCAGCAACAGCGGGGACACTGAAGCTTTCTTT
CASSNSGDTEAFF
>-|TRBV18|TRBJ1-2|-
TGTGCCAGCTCACCACGGGAAAACGAGGTGGCGTATGGCTACACCTTC
CASSPRENEVAYGYTF
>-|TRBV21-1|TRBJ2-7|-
TGTGCCAGCAGCAAAATGGGTGGGACTAGCGGTGATAAAAGCTCCTACGAGCAGTACTTC
CASSKMGGTSGDKSSYEQYF
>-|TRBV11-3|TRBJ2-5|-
TGTGCCAGCAGCTTCGCAATGGGCCCCCCAGAGACCCAGTACTTC
CASSFAMGPPETQYF
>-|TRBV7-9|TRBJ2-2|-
TGTGCCAGCAGCCCCGATAGCGGAAACACCGGGGAGCTGTTTTTT
CASSPDSGNTGELFF
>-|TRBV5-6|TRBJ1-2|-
TGTGCCAGCAGGTACGAGGTCCGCCAGTTCTATGGCTACACCTTC
CASRYEVRQFYGYTF
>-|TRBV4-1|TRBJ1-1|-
TGCGCCAGCAGCCAAGATCCGGGGTTCTGGTCTGAAGCTTTCTTT
CASSQDPGFWSEAFF
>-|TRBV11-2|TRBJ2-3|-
TGTGCCAGCAGCTTAGGTATTTCTCGCCCCACAGATACGCAGTATTTT
CASSLGISRPTDTQYF
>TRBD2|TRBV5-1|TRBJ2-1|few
TGCGCCAGCAGCTTGACTAGCGGGAACAATGAGCAGTTCTTC
CASSLTSGNNEQFF
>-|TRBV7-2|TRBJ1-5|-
TGTGCCAGCAGCTTAGAAGCAGGCGTCAATCAGCCCCAGCATTTT
CASSLEAGVNQPQHF
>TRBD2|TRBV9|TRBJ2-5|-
TGTGCCAGCAGCCCCCCTAGCGGGGGAGGACAAGAGACCCAGTACTTC
CASSPPSGGGQETQYF
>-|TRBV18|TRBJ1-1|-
TGTGCCAGCTCACCCGTTGGGATAGGTTTTTTCTCCTCTGAAGCTTTCTTT
CASSPVGIGFFSSEAFF
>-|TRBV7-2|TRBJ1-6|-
TGTGCCAGCAGCTCGGACATTTATAATTCACCCCTCCACTTT
CASSSDIYNSPLHF
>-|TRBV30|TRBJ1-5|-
TGTGCCCCTAGGACGACAGGTGCTCAGCATTTT
CAPRTTGAQHF
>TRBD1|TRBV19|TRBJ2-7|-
TGTGCCAGTAGCCTGACAGGGTTGTACGAGCAGTACTTC
CASSLTGLYEQYF
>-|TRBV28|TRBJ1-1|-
TGTGCCAGCAGCCCATCCAGCTGGGGTATGAACACTGAAGCTTTCTTT
CASSPSSWGMNTEAFF
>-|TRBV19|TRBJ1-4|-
TGTGCCAGTAGTATGACAGCAACTAATGAAAAACTGTTTTTT
CASSMTATNEKLFF
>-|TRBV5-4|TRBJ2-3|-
TGTGCCAGCAGCGTTGGGGCCCGTGCAGATACGCAGTATTTT
CASSVGARADTQYF
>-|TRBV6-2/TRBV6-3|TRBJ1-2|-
TGTGCCAGCAGTTCCCGCGGGCTCGACTCCTATGGCTACACCTTC
CASSSRGLDSYGYTF
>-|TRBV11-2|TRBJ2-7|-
TGTGCCAGCAGCTTAGACCCGGGACATCCTTATACTGGGGCATCCTACGAGCAGTACTTC
CASSLDPGHPYTGASYEQYF
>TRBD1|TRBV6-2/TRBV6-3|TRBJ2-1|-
TGTGCCAGCAGTCCCGGGACAGGGTTCTACAATGAGCAGTTCTTC
CASSPGTGFYNEQFF
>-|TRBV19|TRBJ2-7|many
TGTGCCAGTAGTATAGTGGAGGGAGAGGCGTGGGAGCAGTACTTC
CASSIVEGEAWEQYF
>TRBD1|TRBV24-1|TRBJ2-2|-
TGTGCCACCAGTGACCAAGGGACAGGGAGGACCGGGGAGCTGTTTTTT
CATSDQGTGRTGELFF
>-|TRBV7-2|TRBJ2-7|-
TGTGCCAGCAGCTTAGGCGAGGGGCCAAGTTTTTACGAGCAGTACTTC
CASSLGEGPSFYEQYF
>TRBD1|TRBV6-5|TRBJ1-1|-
TGTGCCAGCAGTTCCCTGACAGGGGGGAACACTGAAGCTTTCTTT
CASSSLTGGNTEAFF
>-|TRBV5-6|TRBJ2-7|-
TGTGCCAGCAGCTGGAGGGGCAGATGGGAGCAGTACTTC
CASSWRGRWEQYF
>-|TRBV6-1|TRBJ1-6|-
TGTGCCAGCAGTGAAGACTTGGGTTGGGCTTATAATTCACCCCTCCACTTT
CASSEDLGWAYNSPLHF
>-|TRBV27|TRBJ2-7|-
TGTGCCAGCAGTTTATCTGGGGGCGGAGGGCGGCTCGAGCAGTACTTC
CASSLSGGGGRLEQYF
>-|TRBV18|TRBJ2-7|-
TGTGCCAGCTCACCTACAGCGGACTCCTACGAGCAGTACTTC
CASSPTADSYEQYF
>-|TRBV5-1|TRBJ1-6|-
TGCGCCAGCAGCCCGAAGAGCTCCTATAATTCACCCCTCCACTTT
CASSPKSSYNSPLHF
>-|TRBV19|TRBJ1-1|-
TGTGCCAGTATCCCCCAGGGAAGTGGGTTGGTTGAAGCTTTCTTT
CASIPQGSGLVEAFF
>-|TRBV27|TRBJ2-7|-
TGTGCCAGCAGTCCCTCGACAGAGGGGCCCTACGAGCAGTACTTC
CASSPSTEGPYEQYF
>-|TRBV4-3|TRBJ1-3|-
TGCGCCAGCAGCCAAGATTTGAACTCTGGAAACACCATATATTTT
CASSQDLNSGNTIYF
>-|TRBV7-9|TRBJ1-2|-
TGTGCCAGCAGCTTAGTACGCTTCAGAGTGGAGGATGAGGGCTACACCTTC
CASSLVRFRVEDEGYTF
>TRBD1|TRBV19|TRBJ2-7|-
TGTGCCAGTAGTACTCGGACAGGGGGCTACGAGCAGTACTTC
CASSTRTGGYEQYF
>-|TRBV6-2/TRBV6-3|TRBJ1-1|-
TGTGCCAGCAGTCCAGGGTGGAGGGCCACTGAAGCTTTCTTT
CASSPGWRATEAFF
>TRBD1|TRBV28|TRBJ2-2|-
TGTGCCAGCAGTGTAGGGGGCAACACCGGGGAGCTGTTTTTT
CASSVGGNTGELFF
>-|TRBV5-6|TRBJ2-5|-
TGTGCCAGCAGCTTTTTCCATACAGGGAGGACCCAGTACTTC
CASSFFHTGRTQYF